This T cell receptor beta chain appears in the sequencing data of a study of a mutant IDH1 vaccine in newly diagnosed glioma. Study-wide context: Antecedent treatment encompassed radiotherapy, temozolomide, or their combination; the majority received both.

Germline lookup yields CDR1 SGHRS and CDR2 YFSETQ. Trimming cost V 0 bases and J 1 base, with 13 bases left between them. The CDR3 runs to 16 residues. About this clone itself: Its antigen is undetermined.

TCRdb keeps only in-frame clones here, not all; method: immunoSEQ multiplex PCR. The repertoire holds about 60,000 clones, with 84% as singletons. Time point defined: week 11, during vaccination. In every dose of vaccine, 300 ug of mutant IDH1 20-mer peptide was given alongside topical imiquimod. V gene TRBV5-1 combines with J gene TRBJ2-5; either TRBD1 or TRBD2 may fit D (5 bases each). The sequence was collected from a man aged 30 to 45 with glioma. Sample: PBMCs, taken from a glioma patient whose treatment included an IDH1 peptide vaccine. This CDR3 reads CASSLAPGRAQETQYF. The CDR3 region has the DNA TGCGCCAGCAGCTTGGCTCCGGGACGGGCCCAAGAGACCCAGTACTTC. Full variable domain (rest looked up from reference TRBV5-1 and TRBJ2-5): KAGVTQTPRYLIKTRGQQVTLSCSPISGHRSVSWYQQTPGQGLQFLFEYFSETQRNKGNFPGRFSGRQFSNSRSEMNVSTLELGDSALYLCASSLAPGRAQETQYFGPGTRLLVL.